This T cell receptor beta chain was recorded in a study of blood T cell repertoires in COVID-19. As for the study in general: The analysed material was cDNA or gDNA that came from T cells, B-cell-depleted T cells, or PBMCs.

Sequencing used immunoSEQ multiplex PCR; TCRdb keeps in-frame clones, though not all of them. This table has 350,000 or so clones, around 83% appearing once. The CDR3 totals 15 residues. Unmatched junction bases numbered 3, after V lost 0 bases and J lost 4 bases. CDR1 MNHEY and CDR2 SMNVEV come from the germline V gene (reference sequence). This chain links TRBV27 with TRBJ1-1; TRBD1 aligns across 9 bases. The sequenced material came from peripheral blood. This clonotype was sampled from a man aged 25 to 45 with active or convalescent COVID-19. The CDR3 DNA reads as TGTGCCAGCAGTTTATCTGGGACAGGGCCCACTGAAGCTTTCTTT. It encodes CASSLSGTGPTEAFF.